Shown below are 4 T cell receptor beta chains from a single sample sequenced in a study of T cell responses to AZD1222 COVID-19 vaccine. TCRdb keeps only in-frame clones here, not all; method: immunoSEQ multiplex PCR. This table has about 140,000 clones, roughly 90% appearing once. Sample: peripheral blood, taken on day 0 of AZD1222 vaccination. Receptors originate from an adult in good health.

The rearrangement joins TRBV5-1 to TRBJ1-5; possible D gene TRBD1, 6 bases. The CDR3 spans 15 residues. Trimming removed 1 base from V and 5 bases from J, with 13 bases in between. Per germline, CDR1 SGHRS and CDR2 YFSETQ. The CDR3 region is CASSLSGVRHQPQHF. CDR3 bases: TGCGCCAGCAGCTTGTCAGGGGTCCGGCATCAGCCCCAGCATTTT.

The V and J genes are TRBV7-9 and TRBJ2-3, with 7 bases lining up with TRBD1. The V gene's germline CDR1 is SEHNR and CDR2 FQNEAQ (reference sequence). Trimming took 6 bases from V and 5 from J; bases not matched to a gene: 14. This CDR3 region has 16 residues. The CDR3 bases are TGTGCCAGCAGACCCCCTGGAAGGGGGCGTGGAGATACGCAGTATTTT. Its translation: CASRPPGRGRGDTQYF.

The rearrangement joins TRBV6-5 to TRBJ1-1; D is possibly TRBD1 (5 bases). The length of the CDR3 is 13 residues. Trimming took 10 bases from V and 4 from J, leaving 16 bases between them. CDR1 MNHEY and CDR2 SVGAGI come from the germline V gene. The CDR3 DNA reads as TGTGCCACTTTAGGCCAGGGCGGCACTGAAGCTTTCTTT. As protein: CATLGQGGTEAFF.

The chain uses TRBV13 and TRBJ2-4; tentative D call: TRBD1 (6 bases). V shed 0 bases and J shed 0 bases, with 9 bases lying between them. The CDR3 is 16 amino acids. Germline assignment: CDR1 PRHDT and CDR2 FYEKMQ (reference sequence). The CDR3 loop reads CASSLGDRLAKNIQYF. The CDR3 coding sequence is TGTGCCAGCAGCTTAGGGGACAGATTAGCCAAAAACATTCAGTACTTC.